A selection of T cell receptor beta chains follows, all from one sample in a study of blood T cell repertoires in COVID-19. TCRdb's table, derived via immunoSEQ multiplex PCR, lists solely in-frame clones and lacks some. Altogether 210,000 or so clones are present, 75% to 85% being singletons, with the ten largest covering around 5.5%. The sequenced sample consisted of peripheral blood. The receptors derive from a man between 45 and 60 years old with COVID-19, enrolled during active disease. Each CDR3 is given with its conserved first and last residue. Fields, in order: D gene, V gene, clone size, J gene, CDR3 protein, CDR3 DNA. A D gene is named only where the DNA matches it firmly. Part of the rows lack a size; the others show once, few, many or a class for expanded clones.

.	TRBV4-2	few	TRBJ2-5	CASSQDGHRAGETQYF	TGTGCCAGCAGCCAAGATGGGCACAGGGCTGGGGAGACCCAGTACTTC
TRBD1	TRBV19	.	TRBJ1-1	CASGRQGSEAFF	TGTGCCAGTGGAAGACAGGGGAGTGAAGCTTTCTTT
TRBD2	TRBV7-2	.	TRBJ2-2	CASSFAGTRVTGELFF	TGTGCCAGCAGCTTCGCGGGGACTAGAGTCACCGGGGAGCTGTTTTTT
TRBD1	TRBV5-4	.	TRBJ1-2	CASSYEIVGQAYGYTF	TGTGCCAGCAGCTACGAAATCGTGGGACAGGCCTATGGCTACACCTTC
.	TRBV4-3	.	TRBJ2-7	CASSQVLAYEQYF	TGCGCCAGCAGCCAAGTTTTAGCCTACGAGCAGTACTTC
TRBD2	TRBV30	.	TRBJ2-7	CAWRPSGGRGQYF	TGTGCCTGGAGACCTAGCGGGGGACGGGGGCAGTACTTC
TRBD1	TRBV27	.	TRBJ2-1	CASSAPGQGAGRLPFF	TGTGCCAGCAGTGCCCCGGGACAGGGGGCGGGACGTCTTCCGTTCTTC
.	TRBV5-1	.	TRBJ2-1	CASSDGISYNEQFF	TGCGCCAGCAGCGACGGGATCTCCTACAATGAGCAGTTCTTC
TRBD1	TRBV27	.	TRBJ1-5	CASSLGQGVRQPQHF	TGTGCCAGCAGCCTAGGACAGGGCGTTCGTCAGCCCCAGCATTTT
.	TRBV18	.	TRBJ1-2	CASSPSGGIDGYTF	TGTGCCAGCTCACCGTCTGGAGGGATCGATGGCTACACCTTC
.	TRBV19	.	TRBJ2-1	CASSMSNYNEQFF	TGTGCCAGTAGTATGTCCAACTACAATGAGCAGTTCTTC
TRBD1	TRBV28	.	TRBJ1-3	CASRQGSGNTIYF	TGTGCCAGCCGACAGGGCTCTGGAAACACCATATATTTT
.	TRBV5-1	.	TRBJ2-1	CASSLDTGSVYNEQFF	TGCGCCAGCAGCTTGGATACAGGGTCGGTTTACAATGAGCAGTTCTTC
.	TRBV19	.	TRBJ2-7	CASSIERTAGPVDF	TGTGCCAGTAGTATAGAGAGGACGGCGGGTCCAGTTGACTTC
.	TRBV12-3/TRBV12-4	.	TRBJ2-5	CASGRGIETQYF	TGTGCCAGCGGGCGGGGTATCGAGACCCAGTACTTC
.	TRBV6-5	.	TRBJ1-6	CASSKERDSPGPLHF	TGTGCCAGCAGCAAAGAGCGGGACTCCCCGGGTCCCCTCCACTTT
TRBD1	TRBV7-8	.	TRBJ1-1	CASSKGQGAEAFF	TGTGCCAGCAGCAAAGGACAGGGCGCTGAAGCTTTCTTT
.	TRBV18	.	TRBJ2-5	CASSSAGPTETQYF	TGTGCCAGCTCGTCAGCGGGTCCCACAGAGACCCAGTACTTC
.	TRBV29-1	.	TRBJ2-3	CSVGRGNTDTQYF	TGCAGCGTTGGTCGGGGAAACACAGATACGCAGTATTTT
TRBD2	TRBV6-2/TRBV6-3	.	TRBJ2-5	CASSSERGALSVSWETQYF	TGTGCCAGCAGTTCAGAGCGGGGGGCCCTTTCCGTGTCTTGGGAGACCCAGTACTTC
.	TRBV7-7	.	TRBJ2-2	CATLTTTGELFF	TGTGCTACTCTGACAACTACCGGGGAGCTGTTTTTT
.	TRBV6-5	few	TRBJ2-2	CASTRLSNTGELFF	TGTGCCAGCACTAGACTTTCCAACACCGGGGAGCTGTTTTTT
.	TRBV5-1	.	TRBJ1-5	CASSLGPAGANSNQPQHF	TGCGCCAGCAGCTTGGGTCCCGCTGGGGCAAATAGCAATCAGCCCCAGCATTTT
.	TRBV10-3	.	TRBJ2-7	CAIRTAEHSYEQYF	TGTGCCATCCGGACAGCTGAACACTCCTACGAGCAGTACTTC
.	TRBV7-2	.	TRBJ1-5	CASSLERGYQPQHF	TGTGCCAGCAGCTTAGAAAGGGGGTATCAGCCCCAGCATTTT
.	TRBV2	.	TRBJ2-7	CASSAEGQIGEQYF	TGTGCCAGCAGCGCGGAGGGACAGATTGGCGAGCAGTACTTC
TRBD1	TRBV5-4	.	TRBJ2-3	CASSSGTGGADTQYF	TGTGCCAGCAGCTCCGGGACAGGGGGCGCGGATACGCAGTATTTT
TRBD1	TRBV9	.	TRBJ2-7	CASSTGQVQYF	TGTGCCAGCAGCACCGGACAGGTCCAGTACTTC
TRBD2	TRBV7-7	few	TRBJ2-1	CASRPSGGAGEQFF	TGTGCTAGCAGACCTAGCGGGGGGGCAGGTGAGCAGTTCTTC
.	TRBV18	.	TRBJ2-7	CASSERGIIYEQYF	TGTGCCAGTTCGGAGAGGGGGATTATCTACGAGCAGTACTTC